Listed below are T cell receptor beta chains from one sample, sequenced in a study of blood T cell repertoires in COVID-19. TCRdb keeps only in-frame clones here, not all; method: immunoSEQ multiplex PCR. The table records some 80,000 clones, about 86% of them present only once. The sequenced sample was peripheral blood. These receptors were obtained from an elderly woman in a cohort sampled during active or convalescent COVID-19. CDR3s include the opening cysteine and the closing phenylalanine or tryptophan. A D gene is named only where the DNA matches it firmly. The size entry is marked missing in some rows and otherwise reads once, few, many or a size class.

CAWSRTIAGPTGELFF | TGTGCCTGGAGTCGAACCATAGCGGGCCCCACCGGGGAGCTGTTTTTT | TRBV30 | TRBD2 | TRBJ2-2 | -
CASVSVGPGSPLHF | TGTGCCAGCGTCAGTGTAGGACCAGGGTCACCCCTCCACTTT | TRBV2 | - | TRBJ1-6 | -
CASSLVWTSGTYEQYF | TGCGCCAGCAGCTTGGTCTGGACTAGCGGTACCTACGAGCAGTACTTC | TRBV5-1 | TRBD2 | TRBJ2-7 | -
CASWGEAGKETQYF | TGCGCCAGCTGGGGGGAGGCAGGGAAAGAGACCCAGTACTTC | TRBV5-1 | - | TRBJ2-5 | -
CASSPSGTAYNEQFF | TGTGCCAGCAGTCCTTCCGGGACAGCCTACAATGAGCAGTTCTTC | TRBV2 | TRBD1 | TRBJ2-1 | -
CASSPKGLAYGTGELFF | TGTGCCAGCTCACCGAAGGGACTAGCGTACGGCACCGGGGAGCTGTTTTTT | TRBV18 | TRBD2 | TRBJ2-2 | -
CASKAAGDHSGNTIYF | TGCGCCAGCAAGGCAGCAGGGGATCACTCTGGAAACACCATATATTTT | TRBV10-2 | - | TRBJ1-3 | medium-sized
CASSYGQINQPQHF | TGTGCCAGCAGCTACGGACAGATCAATCAGCCCCAGCATTTT | TRBV21-1 | - | TRBJ1-5 | -
CASSHHTGETEAFF | TGTGCCAGCAGCCATCACACAGGGGAGACTGAAGCTTTCTTT | TRBV14 | TRBD1 | TRBJ1-1 | -
CASSQAASRSSYNEQFF | TGCGCCAGCAGCCAAGCGGCTAGTCGGAGTTCGTACAATGAGCAGTTCTTC | TRBV4-1 | - | TRBJ2-1 | -
CASSPATGGLYGYTF | TGTGCCAGCAGTCCCGCGACAGGGGGCCTATATGGCTACACCTTC | TRBV28 | TRBD1 | TRBJ1-2 | once
CASSPQPPGGGSEAFF | TGTGCCAGCTCACCACAACCCCCAGGGGGAGGTTCTGAAGCTTTCTTT | TRBV18 | TRBD1 | TRBJ1-1 | -
CASSEPGGQGYTF | TGTGCCAGCAGTGAACCAGGGGGCCAGGGCTACACCTTC | TRBV6-1 | TRBD1 | TRBJ1-2 | -
CASSLIGSHTNEKLFF | TGTGCCAGCAGTTTAATCGGGTCCCACACTAATGAAAAACTGTTTTTT | TRBV28 | - | TRBJ1-4 | -
CASSLRGNYGYTF | TGTGCCAGCAGTCTCCGGGGGAACTATGGCTACACCTTC | TRBV28 | - | TRBJ1-2 | -
CASRSPSGANVLTF | TGTGCCAGCAGGAGCCCCTCTGGGGCCAACGTCCTGACTTTC | TRBV2 | - | TRBJ2-6 | -
CASSLPRRGPEQYF | TGTGCCAGCAGCTTGCCCCGGCGGGGCCCAGAGCAGTACTTC | TRBV5-4 | - | TRBJ2-7 | many
CASSSTLPRWTEAFF | TGCGCCAGCAGCTCAACTCTCCCCCGATGGACTGAAGCTTTCTTT | TRBV5-1 | - | TRBJ1-1 | -
CASSSDTYTQYF | TGTGCCAGCAGTTCAGACACCTATACGCAGTATTTT | TRBV6-6 | - | TRBJ2-3 | -
CASSSLAASSYNEQFF | TGTGCCAGCAGTTCACTAGCGGCTAGCTCCTACAATGAGCAGTTCTTC | TRBV28 | TRBD2 | TRBJ2-1 | -
CASSEEGLAPETQYF | TGTGCCAGCAGTGAAGAGGGACTAGCGCCAGAGACCCAGTACTTC | TRBV6-1 | TRBD2 | TRBJ2-5 | -
CASSGDMGNIQYF | TGTGCCAGTAGTGGGGACATGGGAAACATTCAGTACTTC | TRBV19 | - | TRBJ2-4 | -
CASRTFANTGELFF | TGTGCCAGTAGGACTTTCGCGAACACCGGGGAGCTGTTTTTT | TRBV19 | - | TRBJ2-2 | -
CASSDEGGTRPREQYF | TGTGCCAGCAGCGACGAAGGGGGGACTAGACCTAGGGAGCAGTACTTC | TRBV9 | TRBD2 | TRBJ2-7 | -
CASSPLEGAGEKLFF | TGTGCCAGTAGTCCTTTGGAGGGCGCCGGTGAAAAACTGTTTTTT | TRBV19 | - | TRBJ1-4 | -
CASSPSDSIRGQEAFF | TGTGCCAGCAGCCCGTCGGATTCCATCAGGGGGCAAGAAGCTTTCTTT | TRBV7-6 | TRBD1 | TRBJ1-1 | -
CAINAANTEAFF | TGTGCCATCAATGCGGCGAACACTGAAGCTTTCTTT | TRBV10-3 | - | TRBJ1-1 | -
CASSVPGQNQPQHF | TGTGCCAGCAGCGTACCGGGACAGAATCAGCCCCAGCATTTT | TRBV7-8 | TRBD1 | TRBJ1-5 | -
CASSVRGGAGGTNEQFF | TGTGCCAGCAGCGTAAGGGGGGGAGCCGGCGGGACAAATGAGCAGTTCTTC | TRBV9 | - | TRBJ2-1 | -
CSVPGLAGGPQETQYF | TGCAGCGTTCCGGGACTAGCGGGAGGGCCCCAAGAGACCCAGTACTTC | TRBV29-1 | TRBD2 | TRBJ2-5 | -
CAISLDRAYGYTF | TGTGCCATCAGCCTTGACAGGGCGTATGGCTACACCTTC | TRBV10-3 | TRBD1 | TRBJ1-2 | -
CASSNAVNSGRGHNEQFF | TGTGCCAGCAGCAACGCCGTCAATAGCGGGAGGGGGCACAATGAGCAGTTCTTC | TRBV13 | TRBD2 | TRBJ2-1 | -
CASTRDRANEQFF | TGTGCCAGCACCCGGGACAGAGCTAATGAGCAGTTCTTC | TRBV2 | TRBD1 | TRBJ2-1 | -
CASSPLAGVDTQYF | TGTGCCAGTAGTCCGCTAGCGGGAGTCGATACGCAGTATTTT | TRBV19 | TRBD2 | TRBJ2-3 | -
CASSHRTDMNTEAFF | TGTGCCAGCAGCCACAGGACAGACATGAACACTGAAGCTTTCTTT | TRBV14 | - | TRBJ1-1 | -
CASSQDFRGNQPQHF | TGTGCCAGCAGCCAAGATTTTCGCGGCAATCAGCCCCAGCATTTT | TRBV3-1/TRBV3-2 | - | TRBJ1-5 | once
CASTPPGREGVGEQFF | TGCGCCAGCACCCCTCCCGGGCGGGAGGGTGTTGGTGAGCAGTTCTTC | TRBV5-1 | TRBD2 | TRBJ2-1 | few
CASRPSGPCGSVGSGESPQETQYF | TGTGCAAGTCGCCCTAGCGGACCTTGTGGGAGTGTGGGGTCAGGGGAGTCCCCACAAGAGACCCAGTACTTC | TRBV12-2 | - | TRBJ2-5 | once
CASSLAAGITEAFF | TGTGCCAGCAGCTTGGCGGCAGGGATCACTGAAGCTTTCTTT | TRBV5-4 | - | TRBJ1-1 | -
CASSLAGGQGDYTF | TGCGCCAGCAGCCTGGCCGGAGGACAGGGAGACTACACCTTC | TRBV5-1 | TRBD1 | TRBJ1-2 | -
CASSIGQDTEAFF | TGCGCCAGCAGCATCGGACAGGACACTGAAGCTTTCTTT | TRBV5-1 | TRBD1 | TRBJ1-1 | -
CATDYLGEQYF | TGTGCCACCGACTACTTAGGTGAGCAGTACTTC | TRBV6-5 | - | TRBJ2-7 | -
CASSQDVSSGSHEQFF | TGTGCCAGCAGCCAAGATGTGTCTAGCGGGAGTCATGAGCAGTTCTTC | TRBV3-1/TRBV3-2 | TRBD2 | TRBJ2-1 | -
CASGVSGLTDTQYF | TGTGCCAGCGGAGTAAGCGGGCTCACAGATACGCAGTATTTT | TRBV11-1 | - | TRBJ2-3 | once
CASSISPGGYTGELFF | TGTGCCAGTAGTATTTCCCCGGGAGGTTACACCGGGGAGCTGTTTTTT | TRBV19 | TRBD2 | TRBJ2-2 | once
CASSRTVFLMNTGELFF | TGTGCCAGCAGCCGGACAGTTTTTTTGATGAACACCGGGGAGCTGTTTTTT | TRBV5-5 | - | TRBJ2-2 | -
CSVDPRQALGNEQFF | TGCAGCGTTGACCCCAGACAGGCCCTTGGGAATGAGCAGTTCTTC | TRBV29-1 | - | TRBJ2-1 | few
CASSEGPSAGTYGYTF | TGTGCCAGCAGTGAGGGCCCCTCGGCGGGGACCTATGGCTACACCTTC | TRBV6-1 | - | TRBJ1-2 | -
CASRGAQDFNQPQHF | TGTGCCAGTAGGGGGGCGCAGGATTTCAATCAGCCCCAGCATTTT | TRBV19 | - | TRBJ1-5 | -
CAWSGLSTNTIYF | TGTGCCTGGAGCGGACTTAGTACAAACACCATATATTTT | TRBV30 | - | TRBJ1-3 | -
CASRYIQRRGDEKLFF | TGTGCCAGCAGGTACATACAGCGCAGGGGCGATGAAAAACTGTTTTTT | TRBV6-5 | - | TRBJ1-4 | -
CASSNRQGGGGYTF | TGTGCCAGCAGCAATAGACAGGGTGGTGGTGGCTACACCTTC | TRBV7-2 | TRBD1 | TRBJ1-2 | -
CASSLSSTGGGGYTF | TGTGCCAGCAGTTTATCTTCGACAGGGGGCGGTGGCTACACCTTC | TRBV28 | TRBD1 | TRBJ1-2 | -
CASSKAAAGPFPQHF | TGTGCCAGCAGCAAAGCGGCTGCTGGGCCCTTCCCCCAGCATTTT | TRBV21-1 | - | TRBJ1-5 | once
CASIGDRNYGYTF | TGCGCCAGCATCGGGGACAGGAACTATGGCTACACCTTC | TRBV5-1 | TRBD1 | TRBJ1-2 | -